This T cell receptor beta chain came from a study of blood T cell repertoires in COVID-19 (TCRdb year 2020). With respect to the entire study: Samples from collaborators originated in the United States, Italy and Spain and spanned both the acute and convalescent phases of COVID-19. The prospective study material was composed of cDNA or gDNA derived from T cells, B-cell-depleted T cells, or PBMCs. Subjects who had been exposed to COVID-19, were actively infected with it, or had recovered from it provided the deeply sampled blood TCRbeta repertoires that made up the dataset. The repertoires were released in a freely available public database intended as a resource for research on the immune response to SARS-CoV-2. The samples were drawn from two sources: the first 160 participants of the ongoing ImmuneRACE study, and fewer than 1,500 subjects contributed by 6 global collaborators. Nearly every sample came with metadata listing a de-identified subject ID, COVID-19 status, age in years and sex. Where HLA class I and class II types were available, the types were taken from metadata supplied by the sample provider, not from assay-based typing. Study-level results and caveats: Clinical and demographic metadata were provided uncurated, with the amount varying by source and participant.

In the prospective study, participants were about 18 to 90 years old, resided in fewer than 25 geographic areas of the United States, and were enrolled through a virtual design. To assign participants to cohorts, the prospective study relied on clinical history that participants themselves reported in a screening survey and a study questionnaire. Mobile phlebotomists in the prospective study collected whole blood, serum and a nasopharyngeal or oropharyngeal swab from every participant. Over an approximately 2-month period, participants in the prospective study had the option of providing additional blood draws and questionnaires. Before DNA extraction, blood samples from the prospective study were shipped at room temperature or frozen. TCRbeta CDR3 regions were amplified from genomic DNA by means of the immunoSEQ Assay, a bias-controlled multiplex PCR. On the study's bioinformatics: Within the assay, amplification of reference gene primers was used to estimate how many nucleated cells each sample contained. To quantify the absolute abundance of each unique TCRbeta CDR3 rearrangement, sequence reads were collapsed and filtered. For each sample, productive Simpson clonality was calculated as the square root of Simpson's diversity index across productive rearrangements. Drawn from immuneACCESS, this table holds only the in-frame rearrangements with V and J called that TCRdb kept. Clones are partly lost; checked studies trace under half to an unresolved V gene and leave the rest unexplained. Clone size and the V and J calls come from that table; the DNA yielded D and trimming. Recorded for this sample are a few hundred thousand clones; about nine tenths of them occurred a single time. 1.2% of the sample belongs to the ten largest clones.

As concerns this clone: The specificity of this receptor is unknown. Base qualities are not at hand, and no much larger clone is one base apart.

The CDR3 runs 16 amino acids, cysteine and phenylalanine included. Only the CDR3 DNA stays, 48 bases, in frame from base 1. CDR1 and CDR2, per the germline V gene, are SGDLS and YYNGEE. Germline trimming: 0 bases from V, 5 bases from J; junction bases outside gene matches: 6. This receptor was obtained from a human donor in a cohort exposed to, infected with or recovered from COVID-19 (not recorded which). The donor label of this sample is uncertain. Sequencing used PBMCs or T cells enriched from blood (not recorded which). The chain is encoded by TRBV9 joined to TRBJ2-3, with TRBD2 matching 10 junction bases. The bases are TGTGCCAGCAGCGTAGCCCAGCGGGGGGGCGTAGATACGCAGTATTTT. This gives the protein CASSVAQRGGVDTQYF. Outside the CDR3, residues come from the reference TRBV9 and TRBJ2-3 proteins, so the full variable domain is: DSGVTQTPKHLITATGQRVTLRCSPRSGDLSVYWYQQSLDQGLQFLIQYYNGEERAKGNILERFSAQQFPDLHSELNLSSLELGDSALYFCASSVAQRGGVDTQYFGPGTRLTVL.